This T cell receptor (beta chain) originates from a study of T cell changes during pregnancy in multiple sclerosis (dated by TCRdb to the late 2010s). Regarding the study in general: Changes in the T cell repertoire over the course of pregnancy were examined in this study in women with multiple sclerosis.

The germline V gene (reference sequence) yields MNHEY for CDR1 and SMNVEV for CDR2. V has 4 bases trimmed and J has 7 bases trimmed; junction bases matching no gene number 7. Its CDR3 holds 14 amino acids, cysteine through phenylalanine. The only DNA kept is the CDR3, 42 bases in frame from the first base. This clone was seen once. Its antigen has not been determined. Qualities for individual bases were not recorded, and no much larger clone is one base off. Libraries were constructed by the immunoSEQ multiplex PCR assay. Sourced from immuneACCESS, this table was stored by TCRdb with only in-frame sequences that have V and J called. A share of the clones is absent; for the studies checked, an unresolved V gene accounts for under half, and the remainder has no known explanation. The sample table shows approximately 68,000 clones, and roughly 90% are seen once. The ten largest clones represent 1.4% of the sample.

The chain is made from TRBV27 and TRBJ1-2; TRBD1 agrees with 9 junctional bases. The sequenced sample was peripheral blood, obtained in the second trimester of pregnancy. The sequence was obtained from a female donor with multiple sclerosis, enrolled in a pregnancy study. The CDR3: CASSYTGGSSGYTF. The nucleotides read TGTGCCAGCAGTTACACAGGGGGCAGCAGTGGCTACACCTTC.